Listed here are 17 T cell receptor beta chains from one sample, sequenced in a study. TCRdb passed the RT-PCR reads through MiXCR, listing each CDR3 protein once. Altogether hundreds of thousands of distinct CDR3 sequences are present, more than 13% being singletons, with the ten largest covering 3.6%. The sequencing sample was made of memory CD4+ T cells from blood. The receptors originated from a female donor in good health, serving as a healthy control.

The V gene is TRBV6-5, the J gene TRBJ1-1; 11 nucleotides agree with TRBD1. Per the germline V gene, CDR1 is MNHEY and CDR2 is SVGAGI. There are 14 residues in the CDR3. The junction had 10 bases not matched to a gene; V was cut back by 5 bases and J by 11 bases. CDR3 sequence: CASSQRTGGERAFF. The DNA for the CDR3 is TGTGCCAGCAGTCAAAGGACAGGGGGCGAGCGGGCTTTCTTT.

The chain links TRBV20-1 to TRBJ1-2, with D hard to call. Germline V lookup: CDR1 DFQATT, CDR2 SNEGSKA (reference sequence). Trimming pared 8 bases from V and 0 bases from J, leaving 10 bases between. CDR3 length: 12 residues. This chain's CDR3 is CSSWTANYGYTF. CDR3 DNA sequence: TGCAGTTCATGGACCGCTAACTATGGCTACACCTTC.

This clonotype has ten or more counts. J is TRBJ1-2 and V is TRBV11-2; a weak D match, TRBD1 (6 bases). The length of the CDR3 is 13 residues. Trimming removed 4 bases from V and 6 bases from J, with 12 bases in between. Germline CDR1 SGHAT, CDR2 FQNNGV. The CDR3 loop is CASSSNSGDGYTF. The CDR3 nucleotides read TGTGCCAGCAGCTCCAACTCAGGGGATGGCTACACCTTC.

The sample holds many counts of this clonotype. This chain connects TRBV29-1 to TRBJ2-7; perhaps D is TRBD1 or TRBD2 (5 bases each). Deletions cut 5 bases from V and 0 bases from J, with 11 bases between. The CDR3 length is 13 residues. Germline loops: CDR1 SQVTM, CDR2 ANQGSEA. CDR3 residues: CSVRGRNSYEQYF. The DNA for the CDR3 is TGCAGCGTTCGGGGCAGGAACTCCTACGAGCAGTACTTC.

This clonotype was detected a few times. This chain links TRBV15 with TRBJ1-6; tentatively, D is TRBD1 (6 bases). This CDR3 is 14 amino acids long. V dropped 6 bases and J dropped 7 bases, with 13 bases sitting between them. Per the germline V gene, CDR1 is LNHNV and CDR2 is YYDKDF (reference sequence). Here the CDR3 DNA reads TGTGCCACCAGTCCGGGACACAAAAATTCACCCCTCCACTTT. Its protein is CATSPGHKNSPLHF.

For the CDR3, the DNA is TGCGCCAGCAGCTCGCCGCACAGCGGGAGATCGGCCGGGGAGCTGTTTTTT. Its translation: CASSSPHSGRSAGELFF. V is TRBV5-1 and J is TRBJ2-2; 8 nucleotides line up with TRBD2. Germline CDR1 reads SGHRS; CDR2 reads YFSETQ. Trimming cost V 3 bases and J 6 bases; bases outside gene matches: 13. CDR3 length: 17 amino acids.

This clonotype has more than one count but fewer than ten. This chain uses TRBV20-1 with TRBJ1-6, with 7 bases lining up with TRBD1. V gave up 6 bases and J gave up 8 bases; unmatched junction bases: 10. CDR3 length equals 14 residues. Looked up from germline, CDR1 is DFQATT and CDR2 is SNEGSKA (reference sequence). CDR3 DNA: TGCAGTGCAAGAAGACAGGGTGGAGATTCACCCCTCCACTTT. This translates into CSARRQGGDSPLHF.

This clonotype showed up just a few times. The rearrangement joins TRBV5-5 to TRBJ2-3; 11 nucleotides line up with TRBD2. The germline V gene has CDR1 SGHKS and CDR2 YYEKEE (reference sequence). V shed 4 bases, J shed 4 bases, and the junction held 8 bases outside the gene matches. CDR3 length: 16 amino acids. Here the CDR3 reads CASSASGRSTADTQYF. In nucleotides, the CDR3 is TGTGCCAGCAGCGCTAGCGGGAGGTCTACCGCAGATACGCAGTATTTT.

This clonotype was seen at least ten times. CDR3 DNA: TGTGCCAGCAGTTACGAGGGGACAGGCTCATTCGAGCAGTACTTC. It specifies CASSYEGTGSFEQYF. The J gene is TRBJ2-7, the V gene TRBV6-2 or TRBV6-3, with 8 bases that match TRBD1. Germline V CDR1 and CDR2: MNHEY, SVGEGT. V gave up 2 bases and J gave up 6 bases; unmatched junction bases: 9. The CDR3 totals 15 residues.

Ten or more counts support this clonotype. The V call is TRBV12-3 or TRBV12-4, the J call TRBJ2-7; 9 bases are a match to TRBD1. This CDR3 spans 14 amino acids. After removal of 6 bases from V and 3 bases from J, the junction contained 6 bases not matched to a gene. The CDR3 DNA reads TGTGCCAGCAGCCGGACAGGGGCCTTCTACGAGCAGTACTTC. Translation gives CASSRTGAFYEQYF.

This sequence joins TRBV28 and TRBJ2-7; no firm D call. Per the germline V gene, CDR1 is MDHEN and CDR2 is SYDVKM. Trimming left V 2 bases short and J 9 bases short, with 14 bases between. The CDR3 contains 13 residues. For the CDR3, the DNA is TGTGCCAGCAGTTTAAGCGACCGAGCCGGGCAGTACTTC. It encodes CASSLSDRAGQYF.

This clonotype has a handful of counts. J is TRBJ2-2 and V is TRBV7-3; D is unresolved. Trimming took 1 base from V and 4 from J, leaving 13 bases between them. The CDR3 has 16 residues. Germline V CDR1 and CDR2: SGHTA, FQGTGA. The CDR3 loop is CASSLSSVRGTGELFF. The CDR3 nucleotides are TGTGCCAGCAGCTTAAGTTCGGTCCGAGGCACCGGGGAGCTGTTTTTT.

The chain uses TRBV12-3 or TRBV12-4 and TRBJ2-2; D gene uncertain. Trimming removed 8 bases from V and 7 bases from J, with 11 bases in between. The CDR3 extends over 12 amino acids. The chain's CDR3 is CASGKWGGELFF. In DNA, the CDR3 is TGTGCCAGCGGGAAGTGGGGCGGGGAGCTGTTTTTT.

The chain joins TRBV9 to TRBJ2-6, with D possibly TRBD2 on 6 matching bases. CDR1 is SGDLS, CDR2 YYNGEE, per germline. The CDR3 is 18 residues long. The germline V and J ends were trimmed by 0 bases and 0 bases, with 13 bases remaining between them. CDR3 region: CASSVGLDGGSGANVLTF. CDR3 DNA: TGTGCCAGCAGCGTAGGACTTGACGGGGGCTCTGGGGCCAACGTCCTGACTTTC.

This rearrangement joins TRBV7-9 to TRBJ2-7, with a possible D match to TRBD2 (6 bases). Germline V gene data show CDR1 as SEHNR and CDR2 as FQNEAQ (reference sequence). The CDR3 covers 15 residues. Trimming removed 4 bases at V and 2 bases at J, with 15 bases between. In nucleotides, the CDR3 is TGTGCCAGCAGCTCCTACGGAGGGTTGGCCTACGAGCAGTACTTC. This sequence encodes CASSSYGGLAYEQYF.

This clonotype was found a few times. The chain is built from TRBV4-3 and TRBJ1-2, with 11 bases lining up with TRBD1. There are 18 residues in the CDR3. The J segment lost 3 bases and the V segment lost 3 bases, leaving 12 bases of the junction unmatched. The V gene's germline CDR1 is LGHNA and CDR2 YSLEER. CDR3: CASSQRWPPGQGDYGYTF. CDR3 bases: TGCGCCAGCAGCCAGAGGTGGCCACCGGGACAGGGGGACTATGGCTACACCTTC.

This clonotype was seen a few times. This chain joins TRBV20-1 and TRBJ2-3; 9 bases match TRBD2. Germline CDR1 is DFQATT and CDR2 is SNEGSKA (reference sequence). CDR3 size: 20 residues. V gave up 0 bases and J gave up 4 bases; unmatched junction bases: 20. The CDR3: CSARDWRLAGRATLPDTQYF. The CDR3 DNA sequence: TGCAGTGCTAGAGATTGGCGCCTAGCGGGGAGGGCCACCCTCCCAGATACGCAGTATTTT.